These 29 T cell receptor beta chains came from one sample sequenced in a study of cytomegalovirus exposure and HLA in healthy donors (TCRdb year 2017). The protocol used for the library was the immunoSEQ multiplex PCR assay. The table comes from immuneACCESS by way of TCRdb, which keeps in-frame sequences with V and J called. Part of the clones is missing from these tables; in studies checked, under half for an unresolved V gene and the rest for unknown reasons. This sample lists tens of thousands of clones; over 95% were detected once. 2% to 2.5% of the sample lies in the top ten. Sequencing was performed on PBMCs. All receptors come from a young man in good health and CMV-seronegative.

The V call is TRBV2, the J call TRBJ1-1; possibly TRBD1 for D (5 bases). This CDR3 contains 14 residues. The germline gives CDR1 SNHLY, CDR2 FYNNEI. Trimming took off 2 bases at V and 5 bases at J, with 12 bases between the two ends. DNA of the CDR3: TGTGCCAGCAGTGAATTAGGGGTTGGAACTGAAGCTTTCTTT. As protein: CASSELGVGTEAFF.

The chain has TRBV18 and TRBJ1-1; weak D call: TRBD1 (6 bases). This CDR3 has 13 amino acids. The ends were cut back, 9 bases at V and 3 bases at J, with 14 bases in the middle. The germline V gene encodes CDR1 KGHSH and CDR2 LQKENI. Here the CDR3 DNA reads TGTGCCAGTCTCCGGGGGGCTGACACTGAAGCTTTCTTT. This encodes CASLRGADTEAFF.

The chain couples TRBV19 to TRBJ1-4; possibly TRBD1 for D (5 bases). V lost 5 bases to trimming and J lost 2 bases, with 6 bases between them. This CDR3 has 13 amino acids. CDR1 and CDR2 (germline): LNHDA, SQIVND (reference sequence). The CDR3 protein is CASSRGTNEKLFF. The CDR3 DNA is TGTGCCAGTAGTCGGGGGACTAATGAAAAACTGTTTTTT.

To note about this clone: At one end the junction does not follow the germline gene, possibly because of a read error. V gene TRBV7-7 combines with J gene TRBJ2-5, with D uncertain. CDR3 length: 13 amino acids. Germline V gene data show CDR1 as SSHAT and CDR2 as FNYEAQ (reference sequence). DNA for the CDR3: TGTGCTAGCAGCGCAGGCCTAATGGAGACCCAGTACTTC. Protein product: CASSAGLMETQYF.

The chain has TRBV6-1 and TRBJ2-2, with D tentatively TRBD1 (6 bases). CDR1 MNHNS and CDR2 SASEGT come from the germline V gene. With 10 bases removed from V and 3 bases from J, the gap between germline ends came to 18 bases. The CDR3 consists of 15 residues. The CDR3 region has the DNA TGTGCCACACAAAAAGCAGGGGCGGACACCGGGGAGCTGTTTTTT. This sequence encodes CATQKAGADTGELFF.

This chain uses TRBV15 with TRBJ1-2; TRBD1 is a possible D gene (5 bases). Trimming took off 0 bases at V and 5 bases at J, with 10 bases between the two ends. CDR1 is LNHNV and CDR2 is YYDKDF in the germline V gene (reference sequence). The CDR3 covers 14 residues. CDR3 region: CATSRDGAGYGYTF. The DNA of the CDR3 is TGTGCCACCAGCAGAGATGGGGCAGGGTATGGCTACACCTTC.

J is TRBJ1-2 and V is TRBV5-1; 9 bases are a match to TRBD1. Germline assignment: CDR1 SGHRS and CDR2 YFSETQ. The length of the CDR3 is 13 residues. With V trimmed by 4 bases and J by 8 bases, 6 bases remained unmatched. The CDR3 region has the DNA TGCGCCAGCAGCGAGGGACAGGGCCTAGGCTACACCTTC. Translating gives CASSEGQGLGYTF.

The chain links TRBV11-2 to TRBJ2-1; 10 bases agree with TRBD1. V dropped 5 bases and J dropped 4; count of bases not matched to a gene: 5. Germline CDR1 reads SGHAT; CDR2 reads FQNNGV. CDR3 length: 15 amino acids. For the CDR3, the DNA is TGTGCCAGCAGCCGAGGGACAGGGGAATACAATGAGCAGTTCTTC. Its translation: CASSRGTGEYNEQFF. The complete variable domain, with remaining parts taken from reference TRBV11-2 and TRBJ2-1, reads EAGVAQSPRYKIIEKRQSVAFWCNPISGHATLYWYQQILGQGPKLLIQFQNNGVVDDSQLPKDRFSAERLKGVDSTLKIQPAKLEDSAVYLCASSRGTGEYNEQFFGPGTRLTVL.

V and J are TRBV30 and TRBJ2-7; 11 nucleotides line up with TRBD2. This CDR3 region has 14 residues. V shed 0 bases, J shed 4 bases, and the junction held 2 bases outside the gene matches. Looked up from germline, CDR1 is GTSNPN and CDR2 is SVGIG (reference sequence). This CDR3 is CAWSVLAGVYEQYF. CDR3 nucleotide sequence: TGTGCCTGGAGTGTACTAGCGGGAGTGTACGAGCAGTACTTC.

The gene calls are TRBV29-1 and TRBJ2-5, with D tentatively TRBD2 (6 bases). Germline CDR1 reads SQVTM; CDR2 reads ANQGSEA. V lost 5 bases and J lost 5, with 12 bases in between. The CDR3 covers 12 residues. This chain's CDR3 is CSVWRGWETQYF. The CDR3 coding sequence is TGCAGCGTTTGGCGGGGCTGGGAGACCCAGTACTTC. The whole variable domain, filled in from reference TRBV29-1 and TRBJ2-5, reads SAVISQKPSRDICQRGTSLTIQCQVDSQVTMMFWYRQQPGQSLTLIATANQGSEATYESGFVIDKFPISRPNLTFSTLTVSNMSPEDSSIYLCSVWRGWETQYFGPGTRLLVL.

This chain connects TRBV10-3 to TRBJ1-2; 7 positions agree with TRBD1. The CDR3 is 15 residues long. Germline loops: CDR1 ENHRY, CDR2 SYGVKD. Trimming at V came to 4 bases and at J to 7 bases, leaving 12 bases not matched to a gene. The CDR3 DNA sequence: TGTGCCATCAGTGCCGCTCCCGACAGGGACTGTGGCTACACCTTC. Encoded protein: CAISAAPDRDCGYTF.

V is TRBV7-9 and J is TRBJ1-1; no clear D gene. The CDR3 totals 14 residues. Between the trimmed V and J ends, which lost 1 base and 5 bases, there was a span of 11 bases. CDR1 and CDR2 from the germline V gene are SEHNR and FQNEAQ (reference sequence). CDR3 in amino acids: CASSLGHDRTEAFF. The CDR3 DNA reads TGTGCCAGCAGCTTAGGACACGATAGGACTGAAGCTTTCTTT.

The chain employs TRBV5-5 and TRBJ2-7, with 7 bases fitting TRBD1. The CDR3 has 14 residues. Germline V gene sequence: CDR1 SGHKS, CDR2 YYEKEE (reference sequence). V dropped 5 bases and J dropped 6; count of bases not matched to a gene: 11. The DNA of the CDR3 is TGTGCCAGCAGTTCCCGACAGGGATCTATCGAGCAGTACTTC. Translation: CASSSRQGSIEQYF.

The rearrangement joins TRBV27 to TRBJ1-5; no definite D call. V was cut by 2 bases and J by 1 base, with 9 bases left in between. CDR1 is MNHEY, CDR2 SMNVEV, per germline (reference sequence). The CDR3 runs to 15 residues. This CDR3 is CASSLGRESNQPQHF. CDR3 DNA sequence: TGTGCCAGCAGTTTAGGGCGGGAAAGCAATCAGCCCCAGCATTTT.

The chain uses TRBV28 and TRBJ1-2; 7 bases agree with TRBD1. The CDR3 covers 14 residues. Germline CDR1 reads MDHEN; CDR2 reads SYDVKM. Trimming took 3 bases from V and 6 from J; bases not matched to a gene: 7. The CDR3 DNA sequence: TGTGCCAGCAGTTTTGCCGACAGGGCCAATGGCTACACCTTC. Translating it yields CASSFADRANGYTF.

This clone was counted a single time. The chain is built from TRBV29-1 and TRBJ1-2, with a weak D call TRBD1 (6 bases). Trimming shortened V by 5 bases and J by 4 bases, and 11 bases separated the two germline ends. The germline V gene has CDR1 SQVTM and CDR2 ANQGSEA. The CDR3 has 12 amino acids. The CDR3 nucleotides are TGCAGCGTTACACAGGGATTCTATGGCTACACCTTC. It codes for CSVTQGFYGYTF.

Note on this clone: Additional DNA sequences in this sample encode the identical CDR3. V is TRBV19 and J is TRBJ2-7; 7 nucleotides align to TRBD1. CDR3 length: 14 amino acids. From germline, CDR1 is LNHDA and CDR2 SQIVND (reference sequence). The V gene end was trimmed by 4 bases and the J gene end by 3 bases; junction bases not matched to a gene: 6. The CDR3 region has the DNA TGTGCCAGTAGTACAAACAGGGGACACTACGAGCAGTACTTC. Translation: CASSTNRGHYEQYF.

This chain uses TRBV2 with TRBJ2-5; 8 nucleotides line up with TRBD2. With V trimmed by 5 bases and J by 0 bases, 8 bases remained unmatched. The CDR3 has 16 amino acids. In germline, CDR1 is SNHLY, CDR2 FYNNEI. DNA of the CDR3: TGTGCCAGCAGTTCTACTAGCGGCCGGTACCAAGAGACCCAGTACTTC. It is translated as CASSSTSGRYQETQYF.

In nucleotides, the CDR3 is TGTGCCAGCAGAGCCGGGACTAGCGACACTAGCACAGATACGCAGTATTTT. Its translation: CASRAGTSDTSTDTQYF. The V call is TRBV13, the J call TRBJ2-3, with 10 bases that match TRBD2. Germline assignment: CDR1 PRHDT and CDR2 FYEKMQ (reference sequence). V gave up 6 bases and J gave up 0 bases; unmatched junction bases: 9. The CDR3 is 17 amino acids. The full variable domain, in which reference TRBV13 and TRBJ2-3 provide the parts outside the CDR3, is AAGVIQSPRHLIKEKRETATLKCYPIPRHDTVYWYQQGPGQDPQFLISFYEKMQSDKGSIPDRFSAQQFSDYHSELNMSSLELGDSALYFCASRAGTSDTSTDTQYFGPGTRLTVL.

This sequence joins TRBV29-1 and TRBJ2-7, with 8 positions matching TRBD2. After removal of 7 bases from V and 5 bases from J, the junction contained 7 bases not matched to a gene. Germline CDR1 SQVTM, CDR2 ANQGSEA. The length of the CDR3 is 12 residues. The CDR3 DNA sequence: TGCAGCGGAGCGGGAGTGGGCGACGAGCAGTACTTC. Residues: CSGAGVGDEQYF.

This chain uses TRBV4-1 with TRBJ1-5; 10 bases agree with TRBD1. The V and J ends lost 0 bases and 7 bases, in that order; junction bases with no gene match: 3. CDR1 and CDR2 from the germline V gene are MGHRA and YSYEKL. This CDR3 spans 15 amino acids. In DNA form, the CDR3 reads TGCGCCAGCAGCCAAGAATGGGACAGGGGCCAGCCCCAGCATTTT. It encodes CASSQEWDRGQPQHF.

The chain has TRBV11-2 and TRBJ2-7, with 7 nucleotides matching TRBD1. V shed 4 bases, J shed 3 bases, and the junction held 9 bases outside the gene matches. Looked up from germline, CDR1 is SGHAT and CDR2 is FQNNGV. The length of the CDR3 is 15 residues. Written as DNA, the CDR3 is TGTGCCAGCAGCTCTAAAGACGGGACAGACTACGAGCAGTACTTC. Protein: CASSSKDGTDYEQYF.

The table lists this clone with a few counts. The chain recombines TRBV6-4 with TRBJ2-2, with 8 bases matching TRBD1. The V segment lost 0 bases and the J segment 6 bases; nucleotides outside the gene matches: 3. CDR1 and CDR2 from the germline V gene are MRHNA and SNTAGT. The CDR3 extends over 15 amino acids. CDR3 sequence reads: CASSDSRTGPGELFF. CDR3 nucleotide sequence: TGTGCCAGCAGTGACTCAAGGACAGGGCCCGGGGAGCTGTTTTTT.

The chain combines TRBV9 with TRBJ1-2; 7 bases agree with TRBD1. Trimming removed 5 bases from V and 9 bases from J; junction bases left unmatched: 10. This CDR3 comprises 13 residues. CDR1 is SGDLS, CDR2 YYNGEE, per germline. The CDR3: CASSDTGEARYTF. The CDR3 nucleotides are TGTGCCAGCAGTGACACAGGGGAGGCCCGCTACACCTTC.

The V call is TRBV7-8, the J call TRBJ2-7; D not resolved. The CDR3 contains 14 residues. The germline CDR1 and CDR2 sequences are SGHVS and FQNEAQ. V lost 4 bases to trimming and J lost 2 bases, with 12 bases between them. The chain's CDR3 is CASSSTGLTYEQYF. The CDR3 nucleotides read TGTGCCAGCAGCTCCACCGGGTTAACCTACGAGCAGTACTTC.

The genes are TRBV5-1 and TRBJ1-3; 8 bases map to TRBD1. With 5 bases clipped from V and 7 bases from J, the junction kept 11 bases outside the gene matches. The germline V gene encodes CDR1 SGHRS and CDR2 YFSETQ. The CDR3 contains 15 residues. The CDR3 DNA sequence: TGCGCCAGCAGTTCAGCCGGACAGGGATGGAACACCATATATTTT. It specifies CASSSAGQGWNTIYF.

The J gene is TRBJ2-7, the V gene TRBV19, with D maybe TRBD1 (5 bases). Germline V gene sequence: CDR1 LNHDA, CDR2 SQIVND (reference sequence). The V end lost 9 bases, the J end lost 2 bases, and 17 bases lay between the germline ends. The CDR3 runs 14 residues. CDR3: CASSPGWGAYEQYF. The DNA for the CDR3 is TGTGCCAGCAGCCCCGGGTGGGGCGCCTACGAGCAGTACTTC.

The CDR3 coding sequence is TGTGCCAGCAGTCCCAGGGGGAGCGGCTCCTACGAGCAGTACTTC. Translated: CASSPRGSGSYEQYF. The gene calls are TRBV5-6 and TRBJ2-7, with 7 bases identical to TRBD1. Germline V gives CDR1 SGHDT, CDR2 YYEEEE. V was clipped by 5 bases and J by 0 bases; unmatched bases: 8. The CDR3 has 15 residues.

The CDR3 DNA is TGTGCCAGTGGGACAGGGCCTGGAAACACCATATATTTT. Translation gives CASGTGPGNTIYF. The chain links TRBV9 to TRBJ1-3; TRBD1 agrees at 9 bases. The trim removed 8 bases at V and 2 bases at J, leaving 2 bases unmatched. The length of the CDR3 is 13 residues. Germline V CDR1 and CDR2: SGDLS, YYNGEE.